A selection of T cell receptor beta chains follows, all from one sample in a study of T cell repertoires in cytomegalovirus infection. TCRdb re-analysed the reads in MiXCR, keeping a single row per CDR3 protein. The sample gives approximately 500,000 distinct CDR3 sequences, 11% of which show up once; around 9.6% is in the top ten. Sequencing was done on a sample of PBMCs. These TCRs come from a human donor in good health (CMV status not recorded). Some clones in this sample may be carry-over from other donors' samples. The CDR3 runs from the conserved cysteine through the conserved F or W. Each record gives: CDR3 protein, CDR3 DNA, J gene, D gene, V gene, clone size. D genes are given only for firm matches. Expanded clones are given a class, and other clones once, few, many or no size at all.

CDR3: CASSQDLKLAGTIRTAYNEQFF
DNA: TGTGCCAGCAGCCAAGATCTTAAGCTAGCGGGAACAATACGGACGGCATACAATGAGCAGTTCTTC
J: TRBJ2-1
D: TRBD2
V: TRBV4-2
size: many

CDR3: CASSQTRNTGELFF
DNA: TGTGCCAGCAGCCAGACCCGGAACACCGGGGAGCTGTTTTTT
J: TRBJ2-2
D: NA
V: TRBV12-3/TRBV12-4
size: many

CDR3: CASSLTRAGSEQYF
DNA: TGTGCCAGCAGCTTAACCAGAGCTGGTTCCGAGCAGTACTTC
J: TRBJ2-7
D: NA
V: TRBV11-2
size: many

CDR3: CASRRQGAQETQYF
DNA: TGTGCCAGCAGACGACAGGGGGCTCAAGAGACCCAGTACTTC
J: TRBJ2-5
D: TRBD1
V: TRBV27
size: few

CDR3: CASSQGQGSNSPLHF
DNA: TGTGCCAGCAGCCAAGGACAGGGGTCTAATTCACCCCTCCACTTT
J: TRBJ1-6
D: TRBD1
V: TRBV3-1
size: NA

CDR3: CASSARGRGGNTEAFF
DNA: TGTGCCAGTAGTGCTAGGGGCAGGGGAGGGAACACTGAAGCTTTCTTT
J: TRBJ1-1
D: NA
V: TRBV19
size: many

CDR3: CASHPRQGRNYGYTF
DNA: TGTGCCAGCCACCCTCGGCAGGGGAGGAACTATGGCTACACCTTC
J: TRBJ1-2
D: NA
V: TRBV19
size: many

CDR3: CASSLGPLREQFF
DNA: TGTGCCAGCAGCTTAGGACCCCTGCGGGAGCAGTTCTTC
J: TRBJ2-1
D: NA
V: TRBV11-3
size: many

CDR3: CASSTLGGRVYEQYF
DNA: TGTGCCAGTAGTACCCTTGGCGGTCGGGTGTACGAGCAGTACTTC
J: TRBJ2-7
D: NA
V: TRBV19
size: few

CDR3: CSARDSSSTDTQYF
DNA: TGCAGTGCTAGGGACAGCTCTAGCACAGATACGCAGTATTTT
J: TRBJ2-3
D: NA
V: TRBV20-1
size: many

CDR3: CASSRATKNIQYF
DNA: TGTGCCAGCAGTCGGGCTACCAAAAACATTCAGTACTTC
J: TRBJ2-4
D: NA
V: TRBV2
size: many

CDR3: CATSASYNEQFF
DNA: TGTGCCACCAGCGCCTCCTACAATGAGCAGTTCTTC
J: TRBJ2-1
D: NA
V: TRBV7-6
size: many

CDR3: CSARGLAGTGELFF
DNA: TGCAGTGCGAGGGGACTAGCGGGTACCGGGGAGCTGTTTTTT
J: TRBJ2-2
D: TRBD2
V: TRBV20-1
size: few

CDR3: CASSAVTRNTEAFF
DNA: TGCGCCAGCAGCGCCGTTACTAGGAACACTGAAGCTTTCTTT
J: TRBJ1-1
D: NA
V: TRBV5-1
size: NA

CDR3: CASTQGTGYGYTF
DNA: TGTGCCAGCACCCAAGGTACAGGGTATGGCTACACCTTC
J: TRBJ1-2
D: NA
V: TRBV27
size: few

CDR3: CASSQGGSRGFGELFF
DNA: TGCGCCAGCAGCCAAGGGGGGTCGCGGGGCTTTGGGGAGCTGTTTTTT
J: TRBJ2-2
D: NA
V: TRBV4-1
size: many

CDR3: CASSLGLAERQYF
DNA: TGTGCCAGCAGCTTAGGACTAGCGGAAAGGCAGTACTTC
J: TRBJ2-7
D: TRBD2
V: TRBV11-2
size: many

CDR3: CASSGSGVAKNIQYF
DNA: TGTGCCAGCAGTGGCTCCGGGGTAGCCAAAAACATTCAGTACTTC
J: TRBJ2-4
D: NA
V: TRBV12-3/TRBV12-4
size: many

CDR3: CSVQTGVRRNSPLHF
DNA: TGCAGCGTTCAAACAGGGGTCCGTAGAAATTCACCCCTCCACTTT
J: TRBJ1-6
D: TRBD1
V: TRBV29-1
size: many

CDR3: CVSRDSNQPQHF
DNA: TGTGTCAGCAGGGACAGCAATCAGCCCCAGCATTTT
J: TRBJ1-5
D: NA
V: TRBV12-3/TRBV12-4
size: NA

CDR3: CATGSGGYGYTF
DNA: TGTGCCACCGGGTCCGGTGGCTATGGCTACACCTTC
J: TRBJ1-2
D: NA
V: TRBV12-3/TRBV12-4
size: few

CDR3: CASSLQVNTEAFF
DNA: TGTGCCAGCAGCTTACAAGTTAACACTGAAGCTTTCTTT
J: TRBJ1-1
D: NA
V: TRBV7-7
size: many

CDR3: CASSLRRPDTGELFF
DNA: TGTGCCAGCAGCTTAAGGCGACCGGACACCGGGGAGCTGTTTTTT
J: TRBJ2-2
D: NA
V: TRBV7-6
size: few

CDR3: CASPKQRGTYRYGYTF
DNA: TGCGCCAGCCCAAAACAGCGGGGGACTTACCGCTATGGCTACACCTTC
J: TRBJ1-2
D: NA
V: TRBV23-1
size: NA

CDR3: CANSLGRYEQYF
DNA: TGTGCCAACAGCTTAGGACGCTACGAGCAGTACTTC
J: TRBJ2-7
D: NA
V: TRBV11-2
size: NA

CDR3: CASSEGLGRGRGEETQYF
DNA: TGTGCCAGCAGTGAGGGCCTGGGCAGGGGGCGCGGGGAAGAGACCCAGTACTTC
J: TRBJ2-5
D: TRBD1
V: TRBV6-1
size: many